This entry concerns a single T cell receptor beta chain. This clonotype was detected only a few times. Its cognate antigen has yet to be identified. No base qualities exist here, and no much larger clone lies one base off it. The sample's treatment or condition label, in plain terms: live attenuated yellow fever vaccine strain. Two biological replicates of bulk PBMCs were collected at each blood-draw timepoint. PBMCs were isolated from peripheral blood using a standard Ficoll-Paque protocol. TriZol was used to extract RNA from bulk PBMCs, CD4 and CD8 fractions, and dextramer-positive and dextramer-negative fractions. Synthesis of TCR cDNA relied on 5'RACE template switching, a step that introduced a universal primer site along with unique molecular identifiers. Priming of cDNA synthesis was performed from both the TCR alpha and TCR beta constant segments. Two PCR steps were used to amplify libraries, with sample barcodes and sequencing adapters being added in the second step. Sequencing of libraries was performed on Illumina HiSeq 2500 (2x100 bp) or NovaSeq (2x150 bp). The original pipeline was this. MIGEC was used to demultiplex reads and collapse the reads into UMI consensus sequences, and MiXCR was used for V(D)J alignment. Vaccine-responding clonotypes were identified with edgeR using replicate PBMC samples, with FDR below 0.01 and a log2 fold change above 5 up to day 15 being required. Each bulk clonotype received a CD4 or CD8 identity based on whether the sequenced CD4 or CD8 repertoire contained that clonotype at higher abundance. TCRdb reworked the public reads: Q25 trimming with fastp, MiXCR clone assembly, productive beta chains retained. Identical CDR3 protein sequences are pooled into one entry, listed with their most common genes and DNA. The V and J calls and clone size come from TCRdb's table, not from the authors' own analysis. This sample lists hundreds of thousands of distinct CDR3 sequences; more than 9% were detected once. The ten largest clones capture less than 20% of the sample.

This record comes from a study of T cells after yellow fever vaccination (dated by TCRdb to between 2018 and 2021). Broadly, across the study: The SMART-Seq v4 Ultra Low Input RNA kit was used to prepare libraries from fractions with low cell numbers. To follow T-cell clones before and after both primary and booster YFV17D yellow fever vaccination, bulk TCR alpha and beta repertoires underwent longitudinal sequencing. Two healthy male donors, one aged 18 to 30 and one aged 30 to 39 years, were included in the cohort. Blood was drawn at multiple timepoints before and after primary and secondary immunization, with bulk PBMC replicates and cell subsets isolated.

On the study overall, not on this receptor specifically: Most clones expanded after primary vaccination (around 96% of CD4 and 70% to 90% of CD8) were re-detected after the booster, suggesting that broad memory maintenance occurred. The secondary T-cell response was found to be weaker but faster than the primary response, with a peak reached on day 5 rather than on day 15. A small fraction of clonotypes showed up in both the CD4 and CD8 compartments, probably as a result of convergent recombination. FACS-sorted repertoires could contain abundant contaminating clonotypes from the bulk population, so computational filtering was required. Because the study included only a couple of donors, the extent to which the findings can be generalized is limited.

As encoded in the germline V gene, CDR1 is MNHEY while CDR2 is SVGEGT. The CDR3 runs 15 amino acids, cysteine and phenylalanine included. The CDR3 DNA has 45 bases and is translated from base 1. The V end gives up 5 bases and the J end 4 bases, leaving 8 bases in the junction not matched to a gene. The sequence derives from a man younger than 35 who received the YFV17D yellow fever vaccine. This specimen was PBMCs, taken on the day of the first yellow fever vaccination. Recombination linked TRBV6-2 or TRBV6-3 to TRBJ2-3, and TRBD2 matches 8 of the central bases. CDR3 reads: CASSATGLVPDTQYF. The sequence in DNA is TGTGCCAGCAGTGCAACGGGACTAGTCCCAGATACGCAGTATTTT.